This is a list of T cell receptor beta chains from one sample in a study of T cell responses to AZD1222 COVID-19 vaccine. Libraries were prepared by immunoSEQ multiplex PCR; TCRdb keeps only in-frame clonotypes and omits some of them. The sample has approximately 100,000 clones, about 85% seen once. The sample in question was peripheral blood, obtained 28 days after the second AZD1222 dose. These receptors all come from an adult who received the AZD1222 COVID-19 vaccine. Both conserved end residues are trimmed from each CDR3.

V | CDR3
TRBV18 | ASSLLAGGPGDEQY
TRBV2 | ASRGLGSTDTQY
TRBV30 | AWKPGGYGYT
TRBV4-1 | ASSPRLGRDGEKLF
TRBV7-2 | ASSLVAGLKTQY
TRBV10-3 | AISGAYEQY
TRBV30 | AWRRTGGGEKLF
TRBV9 | ASSQQGFYGYT
TRBV5-6 | ASSPYKGGYT
TRBV30 | AWDLQINTEAF
TRBV5-1 | ASSRDGSLETQY
TRBV12-5 | ASVGGSSYNEQF
TRBV27 | ASSYTQESYNEQF
TRBV2 | ASNREVLQETQY
TRBV6-1 | ASSEDRVGGEVGYT
TRBV14 | ASSQDTGAGQETQY
TRBV20-1 | SASGVPAAEAF
TRBV4-2 | ASSYDRNTGELF
TRBV11-3 | ASSRGDLSGANVLT